This T cell receptor (beta chain) appears in the sequencing data of a study of cytomegalovirus exposure and HLA in healthy donors. Study background: Some 85 million unique TCRs, all from HLA-typed donors, were included in an early release of the data. General observations from the study: V- and J-gene trimming in TCR beta was tied to a missense DCLRE1C variant by an analysis performed later. Among the CMV-associated chains, three were confirmed in vitro as specific for CMV antigens.

This clone was counted a single time. Its antigen is still unknown. The CDR3 extends over 12 amino acids. Between the trimmed V and J ends, which lost 11 bases and 4 bases, there was a span of 12 bases. CDR1 MDHEN and CDR2 SYDVKM come from the germline V gene. Primers included in the PCR were 60 Vbeta and 13 Jbeta primers. Clones were sequenced by immunoSEQ multiplex PCR, and TCRdb holds only the in-frame ones, with some missing. The sample gives roughly 97,000 clones, 76% of which show up once; about 5% is in the top ten. The sequencing input was PBMCs. V and J are TRBV28 and TRBJ1-5, with D uncertain. The receptor was isolated from a young woman in good health and CMV-seropositive. Here the CDR3 reads CAHGTGNQPQHF. CDR3 sequence (DNA): TGTGCCCACGGCACGGGAAATCAGCCCCAGCATTTT.